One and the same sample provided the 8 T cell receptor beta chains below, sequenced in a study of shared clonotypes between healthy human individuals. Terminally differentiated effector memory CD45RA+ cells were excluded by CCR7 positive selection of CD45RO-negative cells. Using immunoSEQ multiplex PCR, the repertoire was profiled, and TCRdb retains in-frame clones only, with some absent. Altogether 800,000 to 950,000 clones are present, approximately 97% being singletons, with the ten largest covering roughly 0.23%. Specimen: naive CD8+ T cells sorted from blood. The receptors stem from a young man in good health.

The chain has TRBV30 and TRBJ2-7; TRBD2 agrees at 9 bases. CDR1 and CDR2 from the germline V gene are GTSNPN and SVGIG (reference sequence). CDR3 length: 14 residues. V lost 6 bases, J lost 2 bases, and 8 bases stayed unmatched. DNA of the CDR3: TGTGCCTGTATTAGCGGGAGAGGCACCTACGAGCAGTACTTC. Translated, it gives CACISGRGTYEQYF.

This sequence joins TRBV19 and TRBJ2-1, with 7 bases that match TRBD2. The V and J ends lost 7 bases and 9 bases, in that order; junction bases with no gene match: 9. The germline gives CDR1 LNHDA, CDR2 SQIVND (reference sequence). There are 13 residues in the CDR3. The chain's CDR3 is CASNGEGVGEQFF. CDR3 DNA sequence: TGTGCCAGTAACGGGGAGGGCGTAGGTGAGCAGTTCTTC.

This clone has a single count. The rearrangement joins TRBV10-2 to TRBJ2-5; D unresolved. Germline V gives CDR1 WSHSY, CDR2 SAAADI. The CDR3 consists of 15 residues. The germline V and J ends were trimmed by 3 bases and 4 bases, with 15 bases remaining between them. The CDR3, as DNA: TGCGCCAGCAGTGAAAAGAGACTCGGAGTAGAGACCCAGTACTTC. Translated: CASSEKRLGVETQYF.

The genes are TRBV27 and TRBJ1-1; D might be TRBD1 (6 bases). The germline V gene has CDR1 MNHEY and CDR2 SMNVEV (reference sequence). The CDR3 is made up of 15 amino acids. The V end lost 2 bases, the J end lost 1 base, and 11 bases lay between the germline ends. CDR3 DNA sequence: TGTGCCAGCAGTTTAGGGGGGGCCCCGAACACTGAAGCTTTCTTT. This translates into CASSLGGAPNTEAFF.

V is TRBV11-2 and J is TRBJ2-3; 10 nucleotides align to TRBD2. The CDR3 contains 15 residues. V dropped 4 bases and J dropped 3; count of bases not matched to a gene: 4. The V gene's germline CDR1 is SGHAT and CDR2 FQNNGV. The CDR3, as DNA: TGTGCCAGCAGCTCAGCGGGAGGGGGTACAGATACGCAGTATTTT. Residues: CASSSAGGGTDTQYF.

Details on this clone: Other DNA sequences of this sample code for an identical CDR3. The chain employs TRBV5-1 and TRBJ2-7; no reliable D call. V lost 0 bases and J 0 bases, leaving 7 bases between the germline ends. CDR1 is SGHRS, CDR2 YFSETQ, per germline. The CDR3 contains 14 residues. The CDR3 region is CASSLGDSSYEQYF. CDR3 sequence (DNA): TGCGCCAGCAGCTTGGGAGATAGCTCCTACGAGCAGTACTTC. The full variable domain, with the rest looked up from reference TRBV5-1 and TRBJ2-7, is KAGVTQTPRYLIKTRGQQVTLSCSPISGHRSVSWYQQTPGQGLQFLFEYFSETQRNKGNFPGRFSGRQFSNSRSEMNVSTLELGDSALYLCASSLGDSSYEQYFGPGTRLTVT.

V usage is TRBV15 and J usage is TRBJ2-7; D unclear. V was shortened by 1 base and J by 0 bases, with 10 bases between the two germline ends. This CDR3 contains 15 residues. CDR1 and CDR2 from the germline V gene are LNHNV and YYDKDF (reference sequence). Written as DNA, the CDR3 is TGTGCCACCAGCAGAGCTTTCGGAAGCTCCTACGAGCAGTACTTC. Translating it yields CATSRAFGSSYEQYF.

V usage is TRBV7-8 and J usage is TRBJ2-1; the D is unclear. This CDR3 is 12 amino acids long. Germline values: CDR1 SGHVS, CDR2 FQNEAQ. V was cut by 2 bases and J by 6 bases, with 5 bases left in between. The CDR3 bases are TGTGCCAGCAGCTTATATGGCAATGAGCAGTTCTTC. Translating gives CASSLYGNEQFF.